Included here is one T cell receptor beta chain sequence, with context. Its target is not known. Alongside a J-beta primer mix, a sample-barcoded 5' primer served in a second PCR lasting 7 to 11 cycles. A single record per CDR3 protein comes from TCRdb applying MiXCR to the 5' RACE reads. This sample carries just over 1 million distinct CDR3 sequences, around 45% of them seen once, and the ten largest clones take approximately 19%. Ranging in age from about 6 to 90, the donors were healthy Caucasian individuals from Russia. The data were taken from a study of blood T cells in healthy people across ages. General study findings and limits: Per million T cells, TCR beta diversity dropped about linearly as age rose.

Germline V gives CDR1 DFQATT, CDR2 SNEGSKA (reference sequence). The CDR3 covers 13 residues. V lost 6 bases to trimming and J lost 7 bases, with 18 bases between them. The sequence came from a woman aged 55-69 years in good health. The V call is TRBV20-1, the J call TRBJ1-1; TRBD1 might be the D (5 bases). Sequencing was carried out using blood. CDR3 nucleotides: TGCAGTGCCGCAAAGGGACGGATAGATGAAGCTTTCTTT. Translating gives CSAAKGRIDEAFF.